The next 21 T cell receptor beta chains were all read from a single sample in a study of shared clonotypes between healthy human individuals. Terminally differentiated effector memory CD45RA+ cells were left out of the naive CD8 fraction, which was CD45RO-negative and positively selected for CCR7. The repertoire was sequenced with immunoSEQ multiplex PCR; TCRdb's copy has only in-frame clones and lacks some. Of about 2.2 million clones in the sample, 85% to 95% are singletons; the top ten hold more than 1.5%. The sequenced material came from naive CD8+ T cells from PBMCs. The origin of the receptors is a man aged 18 to 35 in good health. Some clones in this sample may be carry-over from other donors' samples.

V is TRBV14 and J is TRBJ2-1; perhaps TRBD2 as D (6 bases). The V end lost 1 base, the J end lost 3 bases, and 10 bases lay between the germline ends. Germline V CDR1 and CDR2: SGHDN, FVKESK. The CDR3 has 15 amino acids. The CDR3 DNA follows: TGTGCCAGCAGCCAAGCCACTAGCTTCTACAATGAGCAGTTCTTC. It translates to CASSQATSFYNEQFF.

The chain combines TRBV7-9 with TRBJ2-2, with 9 bases that match TRBD1. Per germline, CDR1 SEHNR and CDR2 FQNEAQ (reference sequence). J lost 7 bases, V lost 9 bases, and 0 bases had no gene match. The length of the CDR3 is 11 residues. The CDR3 reads CARGQGGELFF. The DNA of the CDR3 is TGTGCCAGGGGACAGGGCGGGGAGCTGTTTTTT.

CDR3 sequence: CASSFLGQGAREKLFF. The CDR3, as DNA: TGTGCCAGCAGTTTTCTCGGACAGGGGGCACGGGAAAAACTGTTTTTT. The chain joins TRBV27 to TRBJ1-4; 11 nucleotides line up with TRBD1. Germline V gene sequence: CDR1 MNHEY, CDR2 SMNVEV (reference sequence). The V segment lost 3 bases and the J segment 8 bases; nucleotides outside the gene matches: 8. This CDR3 spans 16 amino acids.

The chain joins TRBV27 to TRBJ1-1, with D uncertain. V shed 5 bases and J shed 3 bases, with 10 bases lying between them. Germline lookup yields CDR1 MNHEY and CDR2 SMNVEV (reference sequence). This CDR3 spans 13 amino acids. CDR3 bases: TGTGCCAGCAGTCTCGCCCTGGACACTGAAGCTTTCTTT. Translation: CASSLALDTEAFF.

This chain uses TRBV5-1 with TRBJ1-1; TRBD1 matches at 9 bases. The V segment lost 4 bases and the J segment 8 bases; nucleotides outside the gene matches: 6. This CDR3 is built from 13 residues. Germline CDR1 is SGHRS and CDR2 is YFSETQ. The CDR3: CASSLTGTGEAFF. DNA for the CDR3: TGCGCCAGCAGCCTCACCGGGACAGGGGAAGCTTTCTTT.

The genes are TRBV6-1 and TRBJ2-7, with 7 bases fitting TRBD1. V shed 10 bases and J 3 bases; nucleotides not matched to a gene: 9. The length of the CDR3 is 13 residues. Germline CDR1 reads MNHNS; CDR2 reads SASEGT. CDR3 sequence: CATSTGIYYEQYF. In DNA, the CDR3 is TGTGCCACGTCGACAGGGATATACTACGAGCAGTACTTC.

This sequence joins TRBV19 and TRBJ2-3; 7 bases agree with TRBD2. The length of the CDR3 is 18 residues. J gave up 0 bases and V 0 bases, and 9 bases lay outside the gene matches. Germline-derived CDR1 and CDR2 are LNHDA and SQIVND (reference sequence). As DNA, the CDR3 is TGTGCCAGTAGTATAGATCTGGCTAGCGGAGGTAGCACAGATACGCAGTATTTT. Protein sequence: CASSIDLASGGSTDTQYF. The whole variable domain, filled in from reference TRBV19 and TRBJ2-3, reads DGGITQSPKYLFRKEGQNVTLSCEQNLNHDAMYWYRQDPGQGLRLIYYSQIVNDFQKGDIAEGYSVSREKKESFPLTVTSAQKNPTAFYLCASSIDLASGGSTDTQYFGPGTRLTVL.

The chain links TRBV7-6 to TRBJ2-7; the D is unclear. CDR3 length: 12 amino acids. Trimming took off 5 bases at V and 5 bases at J, with 10 bases between the two ends. Germline CDR1 and CDR2: SGHVS and FNYEAQ. This chain's CDR3 is CASSPLYDEQYF. The CDR3, as DNA: TGTGCCAGCAGCCCCCTTTACGACGAGCAGTACTTC.

The rearrangement uses TRBV6-5 and TRBJ1-4; D is unclear. Trimming removed 6 bases at V and 0 bases at J, with 8 bases between. Germline values: CDR1 MNHEY, CDR2 SVGAGI. The length of the CDR3 is 14 residues. The DNA of the CDR3 is TGTGCCAGCAGAGCAGTCTCAACTAATGAAAAACTGTTTTTT. Translating gives CASRAVSTNEKLFF.

This rearrangement joins TRBV6-6 to TRBJ2-1, with 11 bases fitting TRBD2. Germline CDR1 is MNHNY and CDR2 is SVGAGI (reference sequence). The length of the CDR3 is 15 residues. Trimming removed 4 bases from V and 6 bases from J; junction bases left unmatched: 5. The CDR3 nucleotides are TGTGCCAGCAGTTCCATAGCGGGAGGGGCCAATGAGCAGTTCTTC. This encodes CASSSIAGGANEQFF.

V and J are TRBV27 and TRBJ1-4; D is undetermined. Germline CDR1 is MNHEY and CDR2 is SMNVEV (reference sequence). The CDR3 runs 14 residues. Trimming left V 6 bases short and J 1 base short, with 9 bases between. CDR3 region: CASSLPGTNEKLFF. The CDR3 DNA follows: TGTGCCAGCAGCCTGCCCGGAACTAATGAAAAACTGTTTTTT.

The genes are TRBV4-1 and TRBJ1-4, with 7 bases fitting TRBD1. CDR1 is MGHRA and CDR2 is YSYEKL in the germline V gene. The J segment lost 6 bases and the V segment lost 1 base, leaving 5 bases of the junction unmatched. The CDR3 consists of 15 residues. For the CDR3, the DNA is TGCGCCAGCAGCCAAGTACCGGGACAGTATGAAAAACTGTTTTTT. It yields the protein CASSQVPGQYEKLFF.

This chain uses TRBV6-7 with TRBJ2-7; D not certain. TRBV6-7 is sorted into the ORF group, with uncertain function. The V and J ends lost 2 bases and 7 bases respectively, with 0 bases between them. This CDR3 has 9 amino acids. CDR3 DNA sequence: TGTGCCAGCAGTTACGAGCAGTACTTC. Protein: CASSYEQYF.

This chain uses TRBV7-9 with TRBJ2-3; D ambiguous. V was cut by 2 bases and J by 7 bases, with 13 bases left in between. Germline V gives CDR1 SEHNR, CDR2 FQNEAQ (reference sequence). CDR3 length: 14 residues. The CDR3 loop is CASSLIFAPYTQYF. The CDR3 nucleotides are TGTGCCAGCAGCTTAATCTTTGCTCCGTATACGCAGTATTTT.

The J gene is TRBJ2-1, the V gene TRBV5-1; weak D call: TRBD1 (5 bases). Per the germline V gene, CDR1 is SGHRS and CDR2 is YFSETQ. Between the trimmed V and J ends, which lost 4 bases and 5 bases, there was a span of 10 bases. This CDR3 spans 13 amino acids. The CDR3 coding sequence is TGCGCCAGCAGCCGGACACCCAACAATGAGCAGTTCTTC. Protein: CASSRTPNNEQFF.

The chain recombines TRBV5-6 with TRBJ2-7; no definite D call. Germline CDR1 reads SGHDT; CDR2 reads YYEEEE. Trimming stripped 1 base from V and 3 bases from J, with 8 bases between. The CDR3 covers 13 residues. Here the CDR3 DNA reads TGTGCCAGCAGCTTGAGTAGTGTCTACGAGCAGTACTTC. Protein product: CASSLSSVYEQYF.

The chain recombines TRBV11-2 with TRBJ2-7; 8 positions agree with TRBD2. The V and J ends lost 5 bases and 2 bases, in that order; junction bases with no gene match: 8. Germline values: CDR1 SGHAT, CDR2 FQNNGV. This CDR3 has 15 residues. CDR3 nucleotide sequence: TGTGCCAGCAGCCCGGCGGGAGGCCTAGCCTACGAGCAGTACTTC. Amino acid sequence: CASSPAGGLAYEQYF.

The J gene is TRBJ2-7, the V gene TRBV7-2, with TRBD2 matching 7 bases. This CDR3 spans 15 amino acids. Germline V gene sequence: CDR1 SGHTA, CDR2 FQGNSA. Unmatched junction bases numbered 5, after V lost 1 base and J lost 2 bases. The CDR3 is CASSLVHGRPYEQYF. DNA of the CDR3: TGTGCCAGCAGCTTAGTTCACGGGAGGCCCTACGAGCAGTACTTC.

This clone is a singleton in its sample. The chain combines TRBV10-3 with TRBJ2-1; D not resolved. The CDR3 length is 12 residues. Trimming stripped 3 bases from V and 10 bases from J, with 10 bases between. CDR1 ENHRY and CDR2 SYGVKD come from the germline V gene. The CDR3 DNA reads as TGTGCCATCAGTGACCCATTTCGCGAGCAGTTCTTC. Translating gives CAISDPFREQFF.

The gene calls are TRBV6-6 and TRBJ2-7, with TRBD1 matching over 9 bases. Germline CDR1 is MNHNY and CDR2 is SVGAGI (reference sequence). The junction had 9 bases not matched to a gene; V was cut back by 8 bases and J by 4 bases. This CDR3 has 14 residues. In nucleotides, the CDR3 is TGTGCCAGCTGTGCGGACAGGGGCAAATACGAGCAGTACTTC. Its protein product is CASCADRGKYEQYF.

V gene TRBV10-1 combines with J gene TRBJ1-5, with TRBD1 identical over 7 bases. V lost 10 bases and J lost 7; bases outside the gene matches: 1. CDR3 length: 10 amino acids. Per the germline V gene, CDR1 is WNHNN and CDR2 is SYGVQD (reference sequence). The chain's CDR3 is CATRGQPQHF. The CDR3 bases are TGCGCCACCAGGGGGCAGCCCCAGCATTTT.